The clone carrying this T cell receptor beta chain was recorded a few times. A junction boundary mismatches the germline segment, possibly from a read error. The TCR beta CDR3 regions underwent amplification from RNA transcripts. The first round was an RT-PCR with HTBI primers, and the second round was a multiplex PCR. One entry per CDR3 protein, called by TCRdb with MiXCR from the multiplex PCR reads. The repertoire consists of over a million distinct CDR3 sequences, with 35% to 40% occurring once and the leading ten covering over 8.5%. The CDR3 length is 15 residues. Looked up from germline, CDR1 is SGHNT and CDR2 is YYREEE (reference sequence). This entry comes from a study of Graves' ophthalmopathy and Graves' hyperthyroidism. As diagnostic evidence, clinical symptoms, serum thyroxine, TRAb, thyroid ultrasound and orbital computed tomography were relied upon.

Material for sequencing was peripheral blood or thyroid tissue (not recorded which). The gene calls are TRBV5-4 and TRBJ2-2, with TRBD2 as a possible D gene (5 bases). The TCR sequence derives from an adult man with Graves' hyperthyroidism. The CDR3 loop reads CASSLELEATEELFF. CDR3 nucleotide sequence: TGCGCCAGCAGCCTGGAACTAGAGGCCACCGAGGAGCTGTTTTTT.